The entry below gives a single T cell receptor beta chain sequence along with its context. Libraries were prepared by immunoSEQ multiplex PCR; TCRdb keeps only in-frame clonotypes and omits some of them. The sample yields roughly 180,000 clones, about 86% seen once. The germline gives CDR1 MDHEN, CDR2 SYDVKM. After removal of 4 bases from V and 7 bases from J, the junction contained 13 bases not matched to a gene. The CDR3 has 16 residues. This sample is drawn from a study of blood T cell repertoires in COVID-19. The specimen was peripheral blood. The TCR originated in a woman aged 25-40 years with active or convalescent COVID-19. The chain couples TRBV28 to TRBJ2-1; TRBD2 matches at 7 bases. The CDR3 DNA sequence: TGTGCCAGCAGTTCGGCCGTGGGAGGGAGAAGAAATGAGCAGTTCTTC. Its translation: CASSSAVGGRRNEQFF.